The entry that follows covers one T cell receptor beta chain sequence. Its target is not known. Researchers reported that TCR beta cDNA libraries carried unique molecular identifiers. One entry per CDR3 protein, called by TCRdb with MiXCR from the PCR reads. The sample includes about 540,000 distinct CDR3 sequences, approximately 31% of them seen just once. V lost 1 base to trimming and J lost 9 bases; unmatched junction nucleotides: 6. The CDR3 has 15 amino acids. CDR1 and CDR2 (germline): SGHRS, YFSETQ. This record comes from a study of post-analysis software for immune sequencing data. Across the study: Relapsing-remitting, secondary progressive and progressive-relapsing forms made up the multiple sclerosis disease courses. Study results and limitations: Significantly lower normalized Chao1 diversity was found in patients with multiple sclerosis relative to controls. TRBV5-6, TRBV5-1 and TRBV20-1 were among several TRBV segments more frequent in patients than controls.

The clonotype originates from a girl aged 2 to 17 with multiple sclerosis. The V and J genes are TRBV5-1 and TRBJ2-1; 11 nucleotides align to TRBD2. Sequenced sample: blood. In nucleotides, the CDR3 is TGCGCCAGCAGCTTGTTACTAGCGGGGGAGGGTGAGCAGTTCTTC. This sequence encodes CASSLLLAGEGEQFF.